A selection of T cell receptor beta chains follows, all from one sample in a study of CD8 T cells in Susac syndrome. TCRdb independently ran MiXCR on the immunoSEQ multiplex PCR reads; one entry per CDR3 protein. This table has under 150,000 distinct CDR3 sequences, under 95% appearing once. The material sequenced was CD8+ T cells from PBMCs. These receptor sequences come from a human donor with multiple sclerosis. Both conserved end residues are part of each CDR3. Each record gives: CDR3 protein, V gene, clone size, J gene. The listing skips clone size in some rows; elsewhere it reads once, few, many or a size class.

CDR3: CASSLEPSSNGELFF
V: TRBV12-3/TRBV12-4
size: .
J: TRBJ2-2

CDR3: CASGRGINEQFF
V: TRBV12-5
size: .
J: TRBJ2-1

CDR3: CASSQEGLAGYTQYF
V: TRBV3-1
size: .
J: TRBJ2-5

CDR3: CASSSEQGLETQYF
V: TRBV6-5
size: .
J: TRBJ2-5

CDR3: CSARGREGYEQYF
V: TRBV20-1
size: .
J: TRBJ2-7

CDR3: CASSLIIETQYF
V: TRBV7-9
size: .
J: TRBJ2-3

CDR3: CASSLEGWEEEETQYF
V: TRBV7-9
size: .
J: TRBJ2-5

CDR3: CATRQGGLAGLVETQYF
V: TRBV15
size: .
J: TRBJ2-5

CDR3: CSARRDPQETQYF
V: TRBV20-1
size: .
J: TRBJ2-5

CDR3: CASSFQDTYNEQFF
V: TRBV7-9
size: .
J: TRBJ2-1

CDR3: CASSLGLGEKLFF
V: TRBV7-9
size: .
J: TRBJ1-4

CDR3: CASSFSPNYGYTF
V: TRBV27
size: .
J: TRBJ1-2

CDR3: CASSGTGISYEQYF
V: TRBV6-2/TRBV6-3
size: few
J: TRBJ2-7

CDR3: CASSHPSLAPRNTEAFF
V: TRBV4-1
size: .
J: TRBJ1-1

CDR3: CASSPGVQETQYF
V: TRBV19
size: once
J: TRBJ2-5

CDR3: CASSQEGNGANVLTF
V: TRBV4-1
size: .
J: TRBJ2-6

CDR3: CSARPQGYNEQFF
V: TRBV20-1
size: .
J: TRBJ2-1

CDR3: CASSMSGNTEAFF
V: TRBV19
size: few
J: TRBJ1-1

CDR3: CASSLGTGGREQFF
V: TRBV5-1
size: .
J: TRBJ2-1

CDR3: CASSHLGGVNTEAFF
V: TRBV4-1
size: .
J: TRBJ1-1